This TCR beta chain was identified in a study of T cell changes during pregnancy in multiple sclerosis (dated by TCRdb to about 2019). Regarding the study in general: In women with multiple sclerosis, the researchers looked at how the T cell repertoire shifted as pregnancy progressed.

The germline V gene encodes CDR1 LNHNV and CDR2 YYDKDF (reference sequence). At the junction V is shortened by 3 bases and J by 2 bases, with 13 bases in between. Inclusive of the bounding cysteine and phenylalanine, the CDR3 is 15 residues long. CDR3 DNA is the only sequence kept; it has 45 bases, read in frame from the first base. The library was generated by the immunoSEQ multiplex PCR assay. Not all clones reach the TCRdb copy of this immuneACCESS table, which keeps in-frame sequences only. Checked studies attribute under half of the gap to unresolved V genes and leave the rest unexplained. This sample has around 96,000 clones in its table, and roughly 93% of those were observed once. The ten largest clones take up about 3.9% of the sample. Comments on this clone: Its target antigen remains unknown. Qualities for individual bases were not recorded, and no much larger clone is one base off.

The source was peripheral blood, collected in the first trimester of pregnancy. This receptor was taken from a female donor with multiple sclerosis, enrolled in a pregnancy study. The chain couples TRBV15 to TRBJ1-2; the D gene assignment is ambiguous. The CDR3 in this case is CATSREGGINYGYTF. The DNA sequence is given as TGTGCCACCAGCAGGGAGGGAGGGATAAACTATGGCTACACCTTC. Beyond the CDR3, the reference TRBV15 and TRBJ1-2 genes provide the residues; the full variable domain reads: DAMVIQNPRYQVTQFGKPVTLSCSQTLNHNVMYWYQQKSSQAPKLLFHYYDKDFNNEADTPDNFQSRRPNTSFCFLDIRSPGLGDTAMYLCATSREGGINYGYTFGSGTRLTVV.